This T cell receptor beta chain was sequenced in a study of T cells after yellow fever vaccination. Study-wide points: Contamination by abundant bulk-population clonotypes could be present in FACS-sorted repertoires. Subsequent booster samples again held most clones from primary vaccination (96% CD4, approximately 85% CD8).

The study made its TCR cDNA through 5'RACE template switching. That step introduced a universal primer site along with UMIs. A single record per CDR3 protein comes from TCRdb applying MiXCR to the 5' RACE reads. The sample contains about 16,000 distinct CDR3 sequences, about 4% of which appear only once. This clonotype has at least ten counts. The sample here was PBMCs, either bulk or a sorted T-cell subset (CD4+, CD8+, memory, or dextramer-sorted; not recorded which), taken 15 days after the yellow fever booster vaccination. This clonotype was sampled from a man aged 30 to 39 who received the YFV17D yellow fever vaccine.

The CDR3 DNA reads TGTGCCAGCAGGACCGGGACTAGCGATGCCGGGGAGCTGTTTTTT. Protein product: CASRTGTSDAGELFF. This rearrangement joins TRBV2 to TRBJ2-2; TRBD2 matches 10 bases. Germline V gene lookup returns CDR1 SNHLY and CDR2 FYNNEI. V shed 6 bases and J 6 bases; nucleotides not matched to a gene: 7. The CDR3 contains 15 residues.